Following are 27 T cell receptor beta chains from one sample sequenced in a study of blood T cell repertoires in COVID-19 (TCRdb year 2020). The library came from the immunoSEQ multiplex PCR assay. What TCRdb holds here is the immuneACCESS table cut down to in-frame rearrangements. Part of the clones is not present; checked against another copy, under half of the missing clones reflect an unresolved V gene, and the others are unexplained. The sample table contains some 83,000 clones; only one count was recorded for approximately 79% of them. Roughly 14% of the sample belongs to the ten largest clones. The sample comprised peripheral blood. The receptors stem from a woman of 80 years or more with acute or convalescent COVID-19.

This clone has ten or more counts. The chain joins TRBV5-4 to TRBJ2-2, with 15 bases that match TRBD2. Germline CDR1 SGHNT, CDR2 YYREEE (reference sequence). CDR3 length: 17 residues. Trimming took 4 bases from V and 5 from J; bases not matched to a gene: 6. The chain's CDR3 is CASSPGTSGGFTGELFF. The CDR3 nucleotides read TGTGCCAGCAGCCCTGGGACTAGCGGGGGGTTTACCGGGGAGCTGTTTTTT.

This chain joins TRBV5-1 and TRBJ1-2; TRBD1 matches 9 bases. This CDR3 is built from 19 residues. The germline V gene encodes CDR1 SGHRS and CDR2 YFSETQ. J gave up 4 bases and V 4 bases, and 20 bases lay outside the gene matches. Written as DNA, the CDR3 is TGCGCCAGCAGCCTGCCAACTTCGCCGACAGGGGGAGATGTCTATGGCTACACCTTC. Its translation: CASSLPTSPTGGDVYGYTF. The whole variable domain, remainder taken from reference TRBV5-1 and TRBJ1-2, is KAGVTQTPRYLIKTRGQQVTLSCSPISGHRSVSWYQQTPGQGLQFLFEYFSETQRNKGNFPGRFSGRQFSNSRSEMNVSTLELGDSALYLCASSLPTSPTGGDVYGYTFGSGTRLTVV.

The genes are TRBV19 and TRBJ2-2; D possibly corresponds to TRBD1 (6 bases). This CDR3 is 15 amino acids long. Looked up from germline, CDR1 is LNHDA and CDR2 is SQIVND (reference sequence). V shed 7 bases and J shed 0 bases, with 12 bases lying between them. CDR3 DNA: TGTGCCAGTATCCAGACAGGAGCGAACACCGGGGAGCTGTTTTTT. Its translation is CASIQTGANTGELFF.

This clone has just one count. The chain recombines TRBV7-9 with TRBJ1-1; a possible D gene is TRBD1 (5 bases). The CDR3 has 14 residues. From germline, CDR1 is SEHNR and CDR2 FQNEAQ (reference sequence). The V gene lost 1 base and the J gene lost 4 bases, with 10 bases spanning the gap. As DNA, the CDR3 is TGTGCCAGCAGCTTAGTTGGGGGGGTCACTGAAGCTTTCTTT. It encodes CASSLVGGVTEAFF.

This clone was recorded only once. The J gene is TRBJ1-1, the V gene TRBV6-6; D remains ambiguous. Germline V gene data show CDR1 as MNHNY and CDR2 as SVGAGI (reference sequence). V lost 6 bases and J 1 base, leaving 9 bases between the germline ends. This CDR3 has 13 amino acids. CDR3 DNA: TGTGCCAGCAGGCATCAACAGAACACTGAAGCTTTCTTT. It yields the protein CASRHQQNTEAFF.

This chain links TRBV3-1 (or the pseudogene TRBV3-2) with TRBJ2-2, with D perhaps matching TRBD2 (6 bases). The length of the CDR3 is 15 residues. V was clipped by 4 bases and J by 5 bases, with 14 bases between them. The germline CDR1 and CDR2 sequences are LGHDT and YNNKEL (reference sequence). The CDR3 DNA reads TGTGCCAGCAGCCCCCAGACTAGGAGGACCGGGGAGCTGTTTTTT. Translation gives CASSPQTRRTGELFF.

The chain recombines TRBV27 with TRBJ1-3; D possibly corresponds to TRBD1 (5 bases). Germline assignment: CDR1 MNHEY and CDR2 SMNVEV (reference sequence). V lost 0 bases, J lost 0 bases, and 15 bases lay in between. The CDR3 consists of 18 residues. The CDR3 protein is CASSLSSPPTVSGNTIYF. The CDR3, as DNA: TGTGCCAGCAGTTTATCGTCCCCCCCGACAGTCTCTGGAAACACCATATATTTT.

The CDR3 DNA reads TGCGCCAGCAGCTTACAGGGGGAAAGATCACCCCTCCACTTT. Amino acids: CASSLQGERSPLHF. The V gene is TRBV5-1, the J gene TRBJ1-6; 8 bases agree with TRBD1. The CDR3 runs to 14 residues. Per germline, CDR1 SGHRS and CDR2 YFSETQ. The ends lost 2 bases at V and 10 bases at J; junction bases unmatched: 5.

This rearrangement joins TRBV5-1 to TRBJ1-1; D remains unclear. Germline CDR1 is SGHRS and CDR2 is YFSETQ. This CDR3 is built from 15 residues. Trimming cost V 0 bases and J 2 bases, with 11 bases left between them. DNA of the CDR3: TGCGCCAGCAGCTTGGGGAGGGTAGTTAACACTGAAGCTTTCTTT. This sequence encodes CASSLGRVVNTEAFF.

This rearrangement joins TRBV14 to TRBJ2-2, with D uncertain. V lost 3 bases and J 1 base, leaving 6 bases between the germline ends. Germline V CDR1 and CDR2: SGHDN, FVKESK. The CDR3 is 14 residues long. The CDR3 reads CASSQMRNTGELFF. The CDR3 nucleotides are TGTGCCAGCAGCCAGATGCGGAACACCGGGGAGCTGTTTTTT. Full variable domain (missing parts from reference TRBV14 and TRBJ2-2): EAGVTQFPSHSVIEKGQTVTLRCDPISGHDNLYWYRRVMGKEIKFLLHFVKESKQDESGMPNNRFLAERTGGTYSTLKVQPAELEDSGVYFCASSQMRNTGELFFGEGSRLTVL.

The genes are TRBV7-9 and TRBJ1-2, with 7 bases that match TRBD1. The CDR3 consists of 13 residues. The germline gives CDR1 SEHNR, CDR2 FQNEAQ (reference sequence). The V segment lost 5 bases and the J segment 3 bases; nucleotides outside the gene matches: 3. The CDR3 is CASSRTGDYGYTF. CDR3 sequence (DNA): TGTGCCAGCAGCCGAACAGGGGACTATGGCTACACCTTC. Complete variable domain (other parts from reference TRBV7-9 and TRBJ1-2): DTGVSQNPRHKITKRGQNVTFRCDPISEHNRLYWYRQTLGQGPEFLTYFQNEAQLEKSRLLSDRFSAERPKGSFSTLEIQRTEQGDSAMYLCASSRTGDYGYTFGSGTRLTVV.

This chain connects TRBV27 to TRBJ1-2; TRBD1 agrees at 7 bases. CDR1 and CDR2 from the germline V gene are MNHEY and SMNVEV (reference sequence). V was pared by 4 bases and J by 4 bases, with 3 bases of the junction left unmatched. This CDR3 spans 13 amino acids. CDR3 nucleotides: TGTGCCAGCAGTTCACAGGGGTTCTATGGCTACACCTTC. It encodes CASSSQGFYGYTF.

This clone was recorded many times. The chain couples TRBV5-1 to TRBJ2-3, with D possibly TRBD2 on 5 matching bases. The germline CDR1 and CDR2 sequences are SGHRS and YFSETQ. CDR3 length: 14 residues. V was cut by 4 bases and J by 5 bases, with 14 bases left in between. The CDR3 bases are TGCGCCAGCAGCCCCTTAGGGAGCCTAGATACGCAGTATTTT. Its translation: CASSPLGSLDTQYF. The full variable domain, with the rest looked up from reference TRBV5-1 and TRBJ2-3, is KAGVTQTPRYLIKTRGQQVTLSCSPISGHRSVSWYQQTPGQGLQFLFEYFSETQRNKGNFPGRFSGRQFSNSRSEMNVSTLELGDSALYLCASSPLGSLDTQYFGPGTRLTVL.

V gene TRBV2 combines with J gene TRBJ2-5, with TRBD2 matching over 8 bases. Per the germline V gene, CDR1 is SNHLY and CDR2 is FYNNEI. Trimming took 6 bases from V and 3 from J; bases not matched to a gene: 12. The CDR3 runs 16 residues. For the CDR3, the DNA is TGTGCCAGCAGAGATCTTAGCGGGGCCCAAAAAGAGACCCAGTACTTC. Translated, it gives CASRDLSGAQKETQYF.

This clone was seen only once. This chain links TRBV5-6 with TRBJ1-6; 7 bases agree with TRBD1. Unmatched junction bases numbered 10, after V lost 0 bases and J lost 7 bases. CDR1 and CDR2 (germline): SGHDT, YYEEEE. This CDR3 spans 17 amino acids. Here the CDR3 reads CASSLGGQAPWNSPLHF. The CDR3 DNA follows: TGTGCCAGCAGCTTGGGAGGACAGGCGCCGTGGAATTCACCCCTCCACTTT.

This clone was seen just once. J is TRBJ1-2 and V is TRBV5-4, with 11 bases matching TRBD1. The germline V gene encodes CDR1 SGHNT and CDR2 YYREEE (reference sequence). The length of the CDR3 is 14 residues. V gave up 7 bases and J gave up 4 bases; unmatched junction bases: 6. CDR3 sequence reads: CASSRTGGTYGYTF. CDR3 DNA sequence: TGTGCCAGCTCGCGGACAGGGGGCACCTATGGCTACACCTTC.

This clone was counted many times. The chain employs TRBV18 and TRBJ2-1, with 9 bases that match TRBD2. The trim removed 6 bases at V and 7 bases at J, leaving 7 bases unmatched. Germline V gives CDR1 KGHSH, CDR2 LQKENI. The CDR3 length is 14 residues. For the CDR3, the DNA is TGTGCCAGCTCCGCGGGTAGCGGGGGAAATGAGCAGTTCTTC. Amino acids: CASSAGSGGNEQFF.

This clone turned up a few times. J is TRBJ1-2 and V is TRBV9; TRBD1 matches 9 bases. Trimming took 3 bases from V and 4 from J; bases not matched to a gene: 7. Germline V CDR1 and CDR2: SGDLS, YYNGEE. CDR3 length equals 15 residues. The chain's CDR3 is CASSEGTGYGYGYTF. The CDR3 DNA sequence: TGTGCCAGCAGCGAGGGGACAGGGTACGGCTATGGCTACACCTTC.

The genes are TRBV5-1 and TRBJ2-3, with a possible D match to TRBD2 (7 bases). Germline V lookup: CDR1 SGHRS, CDR2 YFSETQ. V was cut by 2 bases and J by 2 bases, with 12 bases left in between. The CDR3 is 15 residues long. Written as DNA, the CDR3 is TGCGCCAGCAGCTTAGGGGGGGTAACCACAGATACGCAGTATTTT. Its translation: CASSLGGVTTDTQYF.

The chain recombines TRBV6-5 with TRBJ2-3; 9 bases agree with TRBD1. The CDR3 is 16 residues long. The V gene's germline CDR1 is MNHEY and CDR2 SVGAGI. Trimming took 2 bases from V and 3 from J; bases not matched to a gene: 6. CDR3 in amino acids: CASSYRGGTGTDTQYF. For the CDR3, the DNA is TGTGCCAGCAGTTACCGAGGCGGGACAGGGACAGATACGCAGTATTTT.

The chain has TRBV4-3 and TRBJ2-2; a possible D gene is TRBD1 (6 bases). Germline V lookup: CDR1 LGHNA, CDR2 YSLEER. The length of the CDR3 is 14 residues. V was trimmed by 3 bases and J by 5 bases, leaving 10 bases between them. The CDR3 here is CASSHQGKTGELFF. DNA for the CDR3: TGCGCCAGCAGCCATCAGGGGAAAACCGGGGAGCTGTTTTTT.

V gene TRBV19 combines with J gene TRBJ1-2, with 8 bases matching TRBD1. Unmatched junction bases numbered 12, after V lost 5 bases and J lost 7 bases. From germline, CDR1 is LNHDA and CDR2 SQIVND (reference sequence). This CDR3 has 15 amino acids. This chain's CDR3 is CASSLPDREGFGYTF. CDR3 nucleotide sequence: TGTGCCAGTAGTCTTCCGGACAGGGAAGGTTTTGGCTACACCTTC.

The rearrangement uses TRBV5-1 and TRBJ1-1; 8 bases agree with TRBD1. The V gene's germline CDR1 is SGHRS and CDR2 YFSETQ. This CDR3 comprises 15 residues. V dropped 4 bases and J dropped 5; count of bases not matched to a gene: 10. The CDR3 DNA sequence: TGCGCCAGCAGCCTGAGAGCACAGGGGGGGACTGAAGCTTTCTTT. Translation gives CASSLRAQGGTEAFF.

The chain employs TRBV7-9 and TRBJ1-3; the match to TRBD1 covers 7 bases. The CDR3 runs 16 residues. J gave up 4 bases and V 5 bases, and 11 bases lay outside the gene matches. In germline, CDR1 is SEHNR, CDR2 FQNEAQ (reference sequence). CDR3 sequence (DNA): TGTGCCAGCAGCCACGACAGGGTTCGGGCCGGAAACACCATATATTTT. The encoded protein is CASSHDRVRAGNTIYF.

The chain employs TRBV4-2 and TRBJ1-2; tentative D call: TRBD1 (6 bases). The germline CDR1 and CDR2 sequences are LGHNA and YNFKEQ. The V and J ends lost 0 bases and 6 bases respectively, with 8 bases between them. There are 13 residues in the CDR3. The CDR3 DNA reads TGTGCCAGCAGCCAAGACAGGGGAAATGGCTACACCTTC. As protein: CASSQDRGNGYTF.

This rearrangement joins TRBV10-3 to TRBJ1-1, with 10 bases lining up with TRBD1. V dropped 11 bases and J dropped 8; count of bases not matched to a gene: 8. The CDR3 is made up of 12 amino acids. CDR1 and CDR2 from the germline V gene are ENHRY and SYGVKD. This CDR3 reads CAVGQGLSEAFF. The CDR3 DNA sequence: TGTGCCGTGGGACAGGGGCTTTCAGAAGCTTTCTTT.

The V and J genes are TRBV15 and TRBJ2-3, with D maybe TRBD2 (6 bases). CDR1 is LNHNV and CDR2 is YYDKDF in the germline V gene (reference sequence). The CDR3 spans 14 residues. The V and J ends lost 3 bases and 1 base respectively, with 8 bases between them. The CDR3 sequence is CATSSGGGTDTQYF. CDR3 nucleotides: TGTGCCACCAGCAGTGGCGGGGGCACAGATACGCAGTATTTT. Looking up the rest from reference TRBV15 and TRBJ2-3 gives the full variable domain: DAMVIQNPRYQVTQFGKPVTLSCSQTLNHNVMYWYQQKSSQAPKLLFHYYDKDFNNEADTPDNFQSRRPNTSFCFLDIRSPGLGDTAMYLCATSSGGGTDTQYFGPGTRLTVL.